This T cell receptor (beta chain) was sequenced in a study of T cell responses to AZD1222 COVID-19 vaccine. The assay was immunoSEQ multiplex PCR, and TCRdb's table has in-frame clones only and misses some. The sample lists approximately 94,000 clones; approximately 89% were seen once. Findings of the study overall: Reports indicate that nearly half of spike-specific TCRs are directed at unmutated variant regions. Just a handful of AZD1222 recipients tested seropositive at baseline. Across spike, vaccine-associated CD4 TCRs were found, dominant at 160-218 and 743-854.

This CDR3 region has 14 residues. Deletions cut 2 bases from V and 1 base from J, with 8 bases between. In germline, CDR1 is MNHNS, CDR2 SASEGT. Comment on this clone: Its antigen is unidentified.

The chain links TRBV6-1 to TRBJ2-5; no clear D. The clonotype comes from an adult in good health. The starting material was peripheral blood, obtained on day 0 of MenACWY control vaccination. The chain's CDR3 is CASSEFSAQETQYF. The CDR3 bases are TGTGCCAGCAGTGAATTCAGCGCCCAAGAGACCCAGTACTTC.